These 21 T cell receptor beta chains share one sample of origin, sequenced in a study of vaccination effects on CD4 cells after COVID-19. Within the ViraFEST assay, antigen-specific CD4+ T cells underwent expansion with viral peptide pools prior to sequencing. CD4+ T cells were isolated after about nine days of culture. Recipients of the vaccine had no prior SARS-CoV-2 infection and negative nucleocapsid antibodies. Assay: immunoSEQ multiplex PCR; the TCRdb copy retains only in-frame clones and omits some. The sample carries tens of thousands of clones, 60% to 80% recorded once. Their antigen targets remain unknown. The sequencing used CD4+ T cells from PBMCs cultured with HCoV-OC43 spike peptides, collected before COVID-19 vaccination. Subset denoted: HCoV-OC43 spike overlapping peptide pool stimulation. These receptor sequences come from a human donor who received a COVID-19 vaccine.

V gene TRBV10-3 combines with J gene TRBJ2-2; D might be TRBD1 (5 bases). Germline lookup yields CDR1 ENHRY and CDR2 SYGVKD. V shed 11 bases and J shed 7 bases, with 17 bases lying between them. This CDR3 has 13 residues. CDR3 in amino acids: CAVHSGFSGELFF. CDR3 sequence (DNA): TGTGCCGTCCATTCAGGGTTTAGCGGGGAGCTGTTTTTT.

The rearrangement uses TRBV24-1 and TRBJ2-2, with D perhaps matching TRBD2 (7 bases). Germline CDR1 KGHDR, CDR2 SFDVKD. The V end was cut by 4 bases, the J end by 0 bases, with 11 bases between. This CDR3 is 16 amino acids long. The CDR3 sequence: CATSDPGGSNTGELFF. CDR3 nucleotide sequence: TGTGCCACCAGTGACCCGGGGGGCTCGAACACCGGGGAGCTGTTTTTT.

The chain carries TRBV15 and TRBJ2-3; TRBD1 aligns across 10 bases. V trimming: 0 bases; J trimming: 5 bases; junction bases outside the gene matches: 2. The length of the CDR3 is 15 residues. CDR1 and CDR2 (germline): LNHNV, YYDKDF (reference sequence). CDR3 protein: CATSRETGGIDTQYF. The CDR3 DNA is TGTGCCACCAGCAGAGAGACAGGGGGCATAGATACGCAGTATTTT.

The CDR3 is CASSLDTGGSGYTF. As DNA, the CDR3 is TGCGCCAGCAGCTTGGACACAGGGGGCAGTGGCTACACCTTC. The rearrangement links TRBV5-1 to TRBJ1-2, with 9 bases aligning to TRBD1. The CDR3 is 14 amino acids. Germline trimming cut 0 bases from V and 7 bases from J; bases unmatched to any gene: 4. Germline V gene sequence: CDR1 SGHRS, CDR2 YFSETQ.

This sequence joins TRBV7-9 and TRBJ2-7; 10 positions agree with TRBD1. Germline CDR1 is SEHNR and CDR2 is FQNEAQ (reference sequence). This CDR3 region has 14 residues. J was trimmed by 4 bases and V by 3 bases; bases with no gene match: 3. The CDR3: CASSFGQGVYEQYV. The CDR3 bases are TGTGCCAGCAGCTTCGGACAGGGGGTGTACGAGCAGTACGTC.

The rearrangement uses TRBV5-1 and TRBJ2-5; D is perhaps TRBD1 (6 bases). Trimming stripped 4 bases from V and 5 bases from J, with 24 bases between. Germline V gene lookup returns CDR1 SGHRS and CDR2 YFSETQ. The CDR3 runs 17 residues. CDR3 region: CASSPQGGSVLGETQYF. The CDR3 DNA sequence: TGCGCCAGCAGCCCTCAAGGGGGTTCGGTTTTGGGGGAGACCCAGTACTTC.

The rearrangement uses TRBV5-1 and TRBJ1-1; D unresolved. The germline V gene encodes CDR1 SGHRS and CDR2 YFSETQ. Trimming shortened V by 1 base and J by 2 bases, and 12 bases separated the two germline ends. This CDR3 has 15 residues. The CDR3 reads CASSLFGGSNTEAFF. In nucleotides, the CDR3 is TGCGCCAGCAGCTTGTTTGGCGGCAGCAACACTGAAGCTTTCTTT.

The CDR3 spells CASSPVWGSDSPLHF. The DNA for the CDR3 is TGTGCCAGCTCACCAGTTTGGGGGTCGGACTCACCCCTCCACTTT. The chain has TRBV18 and TRBJ1-6; D is perhaps TRBD1 (5 bases). The CDR3 is 15 residues long. In germline, CDR1 is KGHSH, CDR2 LQKENI. V lost 2 bases, J lost 10 bases, and 15 bases lay in between. The variable domain in full, with the rest retrieved from reference TRBV18 and TRBJ1-6, is NAGVMQNPRHLVRRRGQEARLRCSPMKGHSHVYWYRQLPEEGLKFMVYLQKENIIDESGMPKERFSAEFPKEGPSILRIQQVVRGDSAAYFCASSPVWGSDSPLHFGNGTRLTVT.

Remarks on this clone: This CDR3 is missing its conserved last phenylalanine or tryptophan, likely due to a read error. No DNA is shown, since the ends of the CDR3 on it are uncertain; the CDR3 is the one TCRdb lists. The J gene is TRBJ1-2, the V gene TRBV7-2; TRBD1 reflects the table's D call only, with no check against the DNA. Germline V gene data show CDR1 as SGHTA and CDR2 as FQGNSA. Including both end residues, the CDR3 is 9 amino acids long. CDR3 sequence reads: CASSRFMAA.

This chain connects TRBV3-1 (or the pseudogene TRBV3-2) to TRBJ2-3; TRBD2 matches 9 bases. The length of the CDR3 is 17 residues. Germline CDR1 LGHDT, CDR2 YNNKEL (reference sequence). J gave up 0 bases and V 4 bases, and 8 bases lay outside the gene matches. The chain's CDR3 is CASSRRLAGTSTDTQYF. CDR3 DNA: TGTGCCAGCAGCCGGAGGCTAGCGGGGACTAGCACAGATACGCAGTATTTT.

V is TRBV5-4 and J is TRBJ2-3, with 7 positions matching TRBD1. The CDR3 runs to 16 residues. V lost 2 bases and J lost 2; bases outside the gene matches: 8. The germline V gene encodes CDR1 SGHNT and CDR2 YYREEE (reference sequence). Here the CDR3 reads CASSFPGTESTDTQYF. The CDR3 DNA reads TGTGCCAGCAGCTTCCCCGGGACAGAATCCACAGATACGCAGTATTTT. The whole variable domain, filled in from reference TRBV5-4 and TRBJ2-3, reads ETGVTQSPTHLIKTRGQQVTLRCSSQSGHNTVSWYQQALGQGPQFIFQYYREEENGRGNFPPRFSGLQFPNYSSELNVNALELDDSALYLCASSFPGTESTDTQYFGPGTRLTVL.

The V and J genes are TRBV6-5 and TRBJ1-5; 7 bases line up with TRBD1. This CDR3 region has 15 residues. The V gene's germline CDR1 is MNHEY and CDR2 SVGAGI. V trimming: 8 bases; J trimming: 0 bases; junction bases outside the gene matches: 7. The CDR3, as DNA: TGTGCCAGCGGAATCTACAGGGGTAGCAATCAGCCCCAGCATTTT. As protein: CASGIYRGSNQPQHF.

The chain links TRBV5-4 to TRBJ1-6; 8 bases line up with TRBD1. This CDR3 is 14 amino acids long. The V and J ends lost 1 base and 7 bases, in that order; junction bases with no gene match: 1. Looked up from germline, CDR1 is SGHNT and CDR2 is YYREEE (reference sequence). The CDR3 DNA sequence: TGTGCCAGCAGCTTGAACAGGGGGAATTCACCCCTCCACTTT. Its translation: CASSLNRGNSPLHF.

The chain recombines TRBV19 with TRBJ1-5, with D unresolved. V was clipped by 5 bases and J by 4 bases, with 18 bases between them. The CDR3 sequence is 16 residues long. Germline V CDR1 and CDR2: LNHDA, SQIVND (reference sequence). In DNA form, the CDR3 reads TGTGCCAGTAGTCCCCTAAAGGGCACATTTAATCAGCCCCAGCATTTT. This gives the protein CASSPLKGTFNQPQHF. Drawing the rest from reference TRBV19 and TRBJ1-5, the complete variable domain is DGGITQSPKYLFRKEGQNVTLSCEQNLNHDAMYWYRQDPGQGLRLIYYSQIVNDFQKGDIAEGYSVSREKKESFPLTVTSAQKNPTAFYLCASSPLKGTFNQPQHFGDGTRLSIL.

The DNA of the CDR3 is TGTGCCAGCAGCTTGTGGGTGACAGGGGGCGCCGCCTCTGGAAACACCATATATTTT. This sequence encodes CASSLWVTGGAASGNTIYF. The chain employs TRBV5-5 and TRBJ1-3, with TRBD1 matching over 10 bases. The CDR3 spans 19 residues. From germline, CDR1 is SGHKS and CDR2 YYEKEE (reference sequence). After removal of 1 base from V and 0 bases from J, the junction contained 10 bases not matched to a gene.

DNA of the CDR3: TGTGCCAGCAGCGCAAGACAGGGACCCTATGGCTACACCTTC. It encodes CASSARQGPYGYTF. V is TRBV9 and J is TRBJ1-2; 7 nucleotides agree with TRBD1. CDR3 length: 14 amino acids. V was clipped by 3 bases and J by 4 bases; unmatched bases: 6. Germline CDR1 reads SGDLS; CDR2 reads YYNGEE.

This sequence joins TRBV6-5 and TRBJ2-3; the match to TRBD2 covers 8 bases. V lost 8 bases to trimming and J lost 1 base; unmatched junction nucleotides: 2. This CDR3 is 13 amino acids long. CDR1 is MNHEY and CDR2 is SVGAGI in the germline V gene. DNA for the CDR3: TGTGCCAGCGGAGCGGGGGGCACAGATACGCAGTATTTT. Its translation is CASGAGGTDTQYF.

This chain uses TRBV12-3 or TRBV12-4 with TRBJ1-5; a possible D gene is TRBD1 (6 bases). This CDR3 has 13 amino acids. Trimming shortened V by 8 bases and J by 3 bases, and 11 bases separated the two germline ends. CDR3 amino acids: CASQDSNNQPQHF. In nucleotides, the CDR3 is TGTGCCAGCCAGGACAGCAACAATCAGCCCCAGCATTTT.

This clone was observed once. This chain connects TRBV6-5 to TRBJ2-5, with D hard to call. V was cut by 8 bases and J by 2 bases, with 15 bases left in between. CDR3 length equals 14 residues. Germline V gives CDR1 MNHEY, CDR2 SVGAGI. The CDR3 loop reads CASSETLHQETQYF. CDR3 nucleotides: TGTGCCAGCTCCGAGACATTACATCAAGAGACCCAGTACTTC.

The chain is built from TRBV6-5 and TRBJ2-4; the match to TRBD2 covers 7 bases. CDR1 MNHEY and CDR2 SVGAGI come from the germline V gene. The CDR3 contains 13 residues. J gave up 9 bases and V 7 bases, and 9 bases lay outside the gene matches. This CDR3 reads CASNRGEGSIQYF. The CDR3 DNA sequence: TGTGCCAGCAACCGGGGGGAGGGAAGCATTCAGTACTTC.

This CDR3 reads CASSLGGGRQETQYF. The CDR3 bases are TGTGCCAGCAGCTTAGGAGGTGGACGTCAAGAGACCCAGTACTTC. The V and J genes are TRBV7-3 and TRBJ2-5, with D possibly TRBD2 on 5 matching bases. The length of the CDR3 is 15 residues. CDR1 SGHTA and CDR2 FQGTGA come from the germline V gene. The V gene lost 2 bases and the J gene lost 2 bases, with 12 bases spanning the gap.